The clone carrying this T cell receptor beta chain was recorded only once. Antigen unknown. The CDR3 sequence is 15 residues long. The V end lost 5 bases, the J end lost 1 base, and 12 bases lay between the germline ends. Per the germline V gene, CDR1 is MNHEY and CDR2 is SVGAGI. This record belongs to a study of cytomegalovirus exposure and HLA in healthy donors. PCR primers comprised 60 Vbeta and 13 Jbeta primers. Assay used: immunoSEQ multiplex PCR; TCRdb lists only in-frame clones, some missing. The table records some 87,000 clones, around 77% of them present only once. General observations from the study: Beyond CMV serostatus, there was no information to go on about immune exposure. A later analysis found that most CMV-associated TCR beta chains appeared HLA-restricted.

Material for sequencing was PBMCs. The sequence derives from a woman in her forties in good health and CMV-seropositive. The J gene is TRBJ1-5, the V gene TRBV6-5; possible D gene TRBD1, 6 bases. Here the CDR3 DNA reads TGTGCCAGCAGTAGCCAGGGGACCAGCAATCAGCCCCAGCATTTT. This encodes CASSSQGTSNQPQHF.